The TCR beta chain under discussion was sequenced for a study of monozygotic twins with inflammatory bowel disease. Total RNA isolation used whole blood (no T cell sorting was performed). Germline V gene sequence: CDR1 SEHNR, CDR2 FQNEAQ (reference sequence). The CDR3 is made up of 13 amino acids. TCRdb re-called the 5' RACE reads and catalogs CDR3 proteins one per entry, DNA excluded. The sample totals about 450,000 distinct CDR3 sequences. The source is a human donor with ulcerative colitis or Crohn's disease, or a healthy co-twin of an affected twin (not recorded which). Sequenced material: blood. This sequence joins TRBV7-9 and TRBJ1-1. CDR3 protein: CASRVAATAEAFF.